The source of this T cell receptor (beta chain) is a study of OX40 agonist ivuxolimab in advanced cancers. Study-level information: Patients were infused with ivuxolimab every 2 weeks at 0.01 to 10 mg/kg.

Autoimmune disease history or systemic immunosuppression led to patient exclusion. TCRdb keeps only in-frame clones here, not all; method: immunoSEQ multiplex PCR. The sample yields approximately 49,000 clones, under 90% seen once. Germline assignment: CDR1 MNHNS and CDR2 SASEGT. With V trimmed by 4 bases and J by 7 bases, 17 bases remained unmatched. The CDR3 loop spans 18 amino acids. The gene calls are TRBV6-1 and TRBJ2-2; 8 bases line up with TRBD1. Sequences were derived from CD4+ or CD8+ T cells sorted from blood, sampled in a trial of the OX40 agonist ivuxolimab. This clonotype was obtained from an adult with an advanced solid tumor such as melanoma, head and neck, liver or kidney cancer. CDR3 DNA sequence: TGTGCCAGCAGTGCACGGGGACAGGCGCTAACACTGGTCGGGGAGCTGTTTTTT. Amino acids: CASSARGQALTLVGELFF.